This TCR beta chain came from a study of blood T cells in healthy people across ages. About the study: Capture by template switching was about one barcoded beta molecule per two T cells.

There are a few counts of this clonotype. The antigen is unknown. The CDR3 has 17 amino acids. The germline CDR1 and CDR2 sequences are MNHEY and SMNVEV (reference sequence). Trimming stripped 2 bases from V and 11 bases from J, with 24 bases between. PBMCs, at least 7 million per sample, were isolated. With a J-beta primer mix and a sample-barcoded 5' primer, a second PCR ran about 7 to 12 cycles. TCRdb ran MiXCR on the 5' RACE reads and lists one entry per CDR3 protein. The table includes more than 650,000 distinct CDR3 sequences, 22% detected once. General study results and limits: Per million T cells, TCR beta diversity dropped about linearly as age rose.

This chain joins TRBV27 and TRBJ1-4; D possibly corresponds to TRBD1 (5 bases). The TCR sequence derives from a man in his 70s in good health. Input material: blood. CDR3 coding DNA: TGTGCCAGCAGTTTAAAAGGGCAGGGCGCAGCTATCGGGAAACTGTTTTTT. This encodes CASSLKGQGAAIGKLFF.